This T cell receptor beta chain was obtained from a study of shared clonotypes between healthy human individuals. On the study more broadly: Per donor, three plates held CD4 naive cells, three held CD4 memory, two held CD8 naive and one held CD8 memory.

TCRdb keeps only in-frame clones here, not all; method: immunoSEQ multiplex PCR. Among millions of clones listed, roughly 94% were seen once. Details on this clone: The antigen is undetermined.

Study-wide findings and caveats: Generation of non-shared clonotypes was less probable than generation of clonotypes shared by all four donors. Among the subsets, naive ones generally showed larger estimated richness than memory ones.

The CDR3 covers 12 residues. V dropped 9 bases and J dropped 3 bases, with 8 bases sitting between them. Germline values: CDR1 SEHNR, CDR2 FQNEAQ (reference sequence). Input material: naive CD4+ T cells sorted from blood. Indicated subset: CD45RA+ positively selected. This clonotype was obtained from a man younger than 35 in good health. The chain links TRBV7-9 to TRBJ2-2; weak D call: TRBD2 (5 bases). CDR3 sequence: CASTRDTGELFF. Written as DNA, the CDR3 is TGTGCCAGTACTAGGGACACCGGGGAGCTGTTTTTT.